What follows describes a single TCR beta chain. What it recognizes is unknown. Following extraction, RNA underwent reverse transcription to cDNA, which served as the sequencing template. Here immunoSEQ multiplex PCR was the method, and the copy in TCRdb shows in-frame clones only, minus some. The data contain 100,000 to 150,000 clones, about 47% of them singletons. This entry is derived from a study of CD8+ T cells in alopecia areata. About the study: Treated patients were given 5 to 10 mg oral tofacitinib twice daily. Study results and caveats: Lesional tissue from the scalp (especially in alopecia totalis/universalis) showed higher clonality than normal scalp.

Germline V gene lookup returns CDR1 LNHNV and CDR2 YYDKDF (reference sequence). The CDR3 has 12 residues. V lost 8 bases to trimming and J lost 0 bases, with 4 bases between them. The TCR was taken from a human donor with alopecia areata. The chain employs TRBV15 and TRBJ2-2; no firm D call. The source material was CD8+ T cells sorted from blood, sampled at week 0. The CDR3 nucleotides read TGTGCCACCGAGTCGAACACCGGGGAGCTGTTTTTT. This translates into CATESNTGELFF.